This T cell receptor beta chain was obtained from a study of PD-L1 blockade in urothelial cancer. In the study overall: About 90% of the roughly 30 patients were men whose urothelial cancer was bladder-origin. At 6 weeks and at 3 weeks (second dose) after treatment start, blood was analyzed.

The CDR3 covers 12 residues. V dropped 7 bases and J dropped 12; count of bases not matched to a gene: 9. Looked up from germline, CDR1 is MNHEY and CDR2 is SVGAGI. Method: immunoSEQ multiplex PCR; TCRdb's copy keeps in-frame clones and lacks some. Counted here are about 45,000 clones, approximately 90% occurring once; the ten biggest clones make up 25%. Time point indicated: pretreatment peripheral blood. The receptor comes from a donor over 35 with urothelial cancer. Source: PBMCs, taken around atezolizumab (anti-PD-L1) treatment. The chain links TRBV6-5 to TRBJ2-1; 7 bases are shared with TRBD1. CDR3 protein: CASKREGGLQFF. The CDR3 bases are TGTGCCAGCAAAAGAGAAGGGGGCCTGCAGTTCTTC.